This is a list of T cell receptor beta chains from one sample in a study of T cell responses to AZD1222 COVID-19 vaccine. Here immunoSEQ multiplex PCR was the method, and the copy in TCRdb shows in-frame clones only, minus some. This table has some 70,000 clones, roughly 82% appearing once. The sequencing used peripheral blood, collected on day 0 of AZD1222 vaccination. Source of these receptors: an adult in good health. Both conserved end residues are part of each CDR3. D genes are given only for firm matches. Where a row states a size, it is once, few, many or the class of an expanded clone; other rows omit it.

abundance: .; d_gene: .; j_gene: TRBJ2-3; v_gene: TRBV7-9; CDR3aa: CASSLSQNWDTQYF; CDR3nt: TGTGCCAGCAGCTTATCGCAGAATTGGGATACGCAGTATTTT
abundance: once; d_gene: .; j_gene: TRBJ1-1; v_gene: TRBV6-5; CDR3aa: CASSHANTEAFF; CDR3nt: TGTGCCAGCTCGCACGCGAACACTGAAGCTTTCTTT
abundance: .; d_gene: TRBD1; j_gene: TRBJ1-2; v_gene: TRBV9; CDR3aa: CASSILDRDARGYTF; CDR3nt: TGTGCCAGCAGCATCCTGGACAGGGATGCTCGGGGCTACACCTTC
abundance: .; d_gene: .; j_gene: TRBJ1-5; v_gene: TRBV13; CDR3aa: CASSPPGHSQPQHF; CDR3nt: TGTGCCAGCAGCCCGCCGGGACATTCTCAGCCCCAGCATTTT
abundance: .; d_gene: TRBD2; j_gene: TRBJ2-1; v_gene: TRBV7-3; CDR3aa: CASSQLAGGRGNEQFF; CDR3nt: TGTGCCAGCAGCCAACTAGCGGGGGGGCGTGGCAATGAGCAGTTCTTC
abundance: few; d_gene: .; j_gene: TRBJ2-7; v_gene: TRBV4-1; CDR3aa: CASSQETGSSYEQYF; CDR3nt: TGCGCCAGCAGCCAAGAAACAGGGAGCTCCTACGAGCAGTACTTC
abundance: .; d_gene: .; j_gene: TRBJ1-1; v_gene: TRBV12-3/TRBV12-4; CDR3aa: CASSFTANTEAFF; CDR3nt: TGTGCCAGCAGTTTCACGGCGAACACTGAAGCTTTCTTT
abundance: .; d_gene: .; j_gene: TRBJ2-1; v_gene: TRBV5-1; CDR3aa: CASSLSGGDEQFF; CDR3nt: TGCGCCAGCAGCTTGTCTGGCGGGGATGAGCAGTTCTTC
abundance: .; d_gene: TRBD1; j_gene: TRBJ2-7; v_gene: TRBV11-2; CDR3aa: CASSSGTGWSHEQYF; CDR3nt: TGTGCCAGCAGCTCAGGGACAGGGTGGTCCCACGAGCAGTACTTC
abundance: .; d_gene: .; j_gene: TRBJ1-1; v_gene: TRBV6-6; CDR3aa: CASHGGGKAFF; CDR3nt: TGTGCCAGCCACGGTGGGGGTAAAGCTTTCTTT
abundance: .; d_gene: TRBD2; j_gene: TRBJ2-1; v_gene: TRBV10-3; CDR3aa: CAISASSGGVYNEQFF; CDR3nt: TGTGCCATCAGTGCCTCTAGCGGGGGGGTTTACAATGAGCAGTTCTTC
abundance: .; d_gene: TRBD2; j_gene: TRBJ2-7; v_gene: TRBV7-6; CDR3aa: CASSQAGGTLYEQYF; CDR3nt: TGTGCCAGCAGCCAGGCCGGGGGGACGCTTTACGAGCAGTACTTC
abundance: .; d_gene: .; j_gene: TRBJ1-1; v_gene: TRBV28; CDR3aa: CASSPNWVAGTEAFF; CDR3nt: TGTGCCAGCAGTCCTAATTGGGTGGCGGGCACTGAAGCTTTCTTT
abundance: .; d_gene: .; j_gene: TRBJ1-2; v_gene: TRBV9; CDR3aa: CASTMGGADYGYTF; CDR3nt: TGTGCCAGCACCATGGGGGGGGCTGACTATGGCTACACCTTC
abundance: once; d_gene: .; j_gene: TRBJ1-5; v_gene: TRBV4-1; CDR3aa: CASSQDQGGHQPQHF; CDR3nt: TGCGCCAGCAGCCAAGACCAGGGAGGGCATCAGCCCCAGCATTTT
abundance: .; d_gene: .; j_gene: TRBJ1-5; v_gene: TRBV12-1; CDR3aa: CASSADRVFNQPQHF; CDR3nt: TGTGCCAGCAGCGCTGACAGGGTGTTCAATCAGCCCCAGCATTTT
abundance: .; d_gene: TRBD1; j_gene: TRBJ1-4; v_gene: TRBV4-1; CDR3aa: CASSQESGQPAFF; CDR3nt: TGCGCCAGCAGCCAAGAGTCGGGACAGCCTGCGTTTTTT
abundance: .; d_gene: .; j_gene: TRBJ1-1; v_gene: TRBV6-4; CDR3aa: CASSEGDRMNTEAFF; CDR3nt: TGTGCCAGCAGTGAAGGGGATCGTATGAACACTGAAGCTTTCTTT
abundance: .; d_gene: TRBD1; j_gene: TRBJ1-6; v_gene: TRBV5-1; CDR3aa: CASSFQTWTGSVNSPLHF; CDR3nt: TGCGCCAGCAGCTTTCAAACCTGGACAGGGAGCGTAAATTCACCCCTCCACTTT
abundance: .; d_gene: .; j_gene: TRBJ2-3; v_gene: TRBV5-1; CDR3aa: CASSLVGLQDTQYF; CDR3nt: TGCGCCAGCAGCTTGGTAGGGTTGCAAGATACGCAGTATTTT
abundance: .; d_gene: .; j_gene: TRBJ2-1; v_gene: TRBV7-9; CDR3aa: CASSLVSGDNYNEQFF; CDR3nt: TGTGCCAGCAGCTTAGTCTCAGGGGACAACTACAATGAGCAGTTCTTC
abundance: .; d_gene: TRBD2; j_gene: TRBJ2-3; v_gene: TRBV7-2; CDR3aa: CASSLGGGGADTQYF; CDR3nt: TGTGCCAGCAGCTTAGGAGGCGGGGGGGCAGATACGCAGTATTTT
abundance: .; d_gene: .; j_gene: TRBJ1-1; v_gene: TRBV29-1; CDR3aa: CSVESPNTEAFF; CDR3nt: TGCAGCGTTGAATCCCCGAACACTGAAGCTTTCTTT
abundance: .; d_gene: TRBD2; j_gene: TRBJ2-2; v_gene: TRBV30; CDR3aa: CAWRLAGGTGELFF; CDR3nt: TGTGCCTGGAGACTAGCGGGGGGAACCGGGGAGCTGTTTTTT
abundance: .; d_gene: .; j_gene: TRBJ2-1; v_gene: TRBV29-1; CDR3aa: CSVVPIPGPYNEQFF; CDR3nt: TGCAGCGTTGTCCCGATCCCTGGCCCCTACAATGAGCAGTTCTTC
abundance: .; d_gene: .; j_gene: TRBJ1-5; v_gene: TRBV19; CDR3aa: CASSLPGDQPQHF; CDR3nt: TGTGCCAGTTCACTTCCAGGGGATCAGCCCCAGCATTTT
abundance: once; d_gene: .; j_gene: TRBJ1-2; v_gene: TRBV2; CDR3aa: CASSEARGVGGYTF; CDR3nt: TGTGCCAGCAGTGAAGCGCGAGGGGTAGGGGGCTACACCTTC
abundance: .; d_gene: TRBD2; j_gene: TRBJ2-3; v_gene: TRBV15; CDR3aa: CATSRGLGQGGNTQYF; CDR3nt: TGTGCCACCAGCAGAGGGTTGGGTCAGGGAGGGAATACGCAGTATTTT
abundance: .; d_gene: TRBD1; j_gene: TRBJ2-7; v_gene: TRBV28; CDR3aa: CASSLSGQGAGEQYF; CDR3nt: TGTGCCAGCAGTTTAAGTGGACAGGGGGCCGGGGAGCAGTACTTC
abundance: .; d_gene: .; j_gene: TRBJ2-3; v_gene: TRBV29-1; CDR3aa: CSVDGREADTQYF; CDR3nt: TGCAGCGTTGACGGCAGGGAAGCAGATACGCAGTATTTT
abundance: .; d_gene: .; j_gene: TRBJ2-5; v_gene: TRBV5-4; CDR3aa: CASSFKETQYF; CDR3nt: TGTGCCAGCAGCTTTAAAGAGACCCAGTACTTC
abundance: .; d_gene: .; j_gene: TRBJ2-7; v_gene: TRBV28; CDR3aa: CASSPPGRGQQYF; CDR3nt: TGTGCCAGCAGTCCCCCGGGCAGGGGACAGCAGTACTTC
abundance: .; d_gene: .; j_gene: TRBJ1-6; v_gene: TRBV6-6; CDR3aa: CASSTGRNSPLHF; CDR3nt: TGTGCCAGCAGCACGGGCCGGAATTCACCCCTCCACTTT
abundance: .; d_gene: .; j_gene: TRBJ2-5; v_gene: TRBV27; CDR3aa: CASSFAYQETQYF; CDR3nt: TGTGCCAGCAGTTTCGCGTACCAAGAGACCCAGTACTTC
abundance: .; d_gene: TRBD1; j_gene: TRBJ2-7; v_gene: TRBV5-1; CDR3aa: CASSVMTGGEQYF; CDR3nt: TGCGCCAGCAGCGTTATGACAGGGGGCGAGCAGTACTTC
abundance: .; d_gene: .; j_gene: TRBJ1-3; v_gene: TRBV19; CDR3aa: CASSIVTGGGNTIYF; CDR3nt: TGTGCCAGTAGTATCGTGACCGGGGGAGGAAACACCATATATTTT
abundance: .; d_gene: .; j_gene: TRBJ1-2; v_gene: TRBV3-1/TRBV3-2; CDR3aa: CASSQPARRHGYTF; CDR3nt: TGTGCCAGCAGCCAACCTGCCCGTCGGCATGGCTACACCTTC
abundance: .; d_gene: TRBD1; j_gene: TRBJ1-5; v_gene: TRBV5-6; CDR3aa: CASSSSGTGSVSAQHF; CDR3nt: TGTGCCAGCAGCTCCAGTGGGACAGGTTCAGTATCGGCCCAGCATTTT
abundance: .; d_gene: .; j_gene: TRBJ2-3; v_gene: TRBV9; CDR3aa: CASSVETGGDTQYF; CDR3nt: TGTGCCAGCAGCGTAGAAACCGGGGGAGATACGCAGTATTTT
abundance: .; d_gene: .; j_gene: TRBJ1-5; v_gene: TRBV3-1/TRBV3-2; CDR3aa: CASSGWGNQPQHF; CDR3nt: TGTGCCAGCAGTGGCTGGGGAAATCAGCCCCAGCATTTT
abundance: .; d_gene: .; j_gene: TRBJ1-5; v_gene: TRBV7-9; CDR3aa: CASSSDSYNQPQHF; CDR3nt: TGTGCCAGCAGCTCAGACAGTTACAATCAGCCCCAGCATTTT
abundance: .; d_gene: .; j_gene: TRBJ2-5; v_gene: TRBV5-4; CDR3aa: CASSYPRGGEETQYF; CDR3nt: TGTGCCAGCAGCTACCCCAGGGGAGGGGAAGAGACCCAGTACTTC